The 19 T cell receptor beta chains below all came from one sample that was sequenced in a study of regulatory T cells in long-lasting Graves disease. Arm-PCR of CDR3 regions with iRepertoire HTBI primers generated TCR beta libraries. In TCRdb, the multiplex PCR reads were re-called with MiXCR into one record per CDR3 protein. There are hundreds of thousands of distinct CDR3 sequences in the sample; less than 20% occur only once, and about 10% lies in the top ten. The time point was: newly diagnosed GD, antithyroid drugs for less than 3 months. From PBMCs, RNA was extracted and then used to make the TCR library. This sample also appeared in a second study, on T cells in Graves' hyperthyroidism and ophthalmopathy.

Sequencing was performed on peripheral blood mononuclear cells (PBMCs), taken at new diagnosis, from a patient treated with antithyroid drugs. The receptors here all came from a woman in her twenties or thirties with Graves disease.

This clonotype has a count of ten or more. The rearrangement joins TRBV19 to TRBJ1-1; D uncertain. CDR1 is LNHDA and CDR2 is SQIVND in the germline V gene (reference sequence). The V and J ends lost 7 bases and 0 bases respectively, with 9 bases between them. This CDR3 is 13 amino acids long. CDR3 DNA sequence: TGTGCCAGTACAAAGGTAATGAACACTGAAGCTTTCTTT. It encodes CASTKVMNTEAFF.

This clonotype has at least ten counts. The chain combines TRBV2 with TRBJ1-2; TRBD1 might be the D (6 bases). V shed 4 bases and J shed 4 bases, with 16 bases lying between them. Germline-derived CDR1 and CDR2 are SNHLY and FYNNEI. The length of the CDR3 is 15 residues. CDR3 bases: TGTGCCAGCAGTGTAGGGGAGGGGGGCAGCTATGGCTACACCTTC. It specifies CASSVGEGGSYGYTF.

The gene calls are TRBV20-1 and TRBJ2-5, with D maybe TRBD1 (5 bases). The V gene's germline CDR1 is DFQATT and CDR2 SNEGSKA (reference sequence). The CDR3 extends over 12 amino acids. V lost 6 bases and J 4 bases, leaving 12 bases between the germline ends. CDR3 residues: CSAHQGLETQYF. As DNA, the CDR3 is TGCAGTGCCCATCAGGGTCTAGAGACCCAGTACTTC.

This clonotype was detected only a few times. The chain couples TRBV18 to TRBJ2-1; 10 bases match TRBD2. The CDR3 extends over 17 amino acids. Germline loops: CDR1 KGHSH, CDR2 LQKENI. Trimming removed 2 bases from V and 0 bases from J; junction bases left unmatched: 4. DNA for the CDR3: TGTGCCAGCTCACCAAGGACTAGCGGTAACTCCTACAATGAGCAGTTCTTC. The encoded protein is CASSPRTSGNSYNEQFF.

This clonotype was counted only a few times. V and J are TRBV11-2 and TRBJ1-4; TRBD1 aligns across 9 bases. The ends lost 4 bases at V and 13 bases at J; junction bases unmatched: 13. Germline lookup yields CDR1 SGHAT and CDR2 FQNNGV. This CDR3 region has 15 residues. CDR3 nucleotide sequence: TGTGCCAGCAGCTCCGGGACAGGGCCTTCCCCAGGACTGTTTTTT. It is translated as CASSSGTGPSPGLFF.

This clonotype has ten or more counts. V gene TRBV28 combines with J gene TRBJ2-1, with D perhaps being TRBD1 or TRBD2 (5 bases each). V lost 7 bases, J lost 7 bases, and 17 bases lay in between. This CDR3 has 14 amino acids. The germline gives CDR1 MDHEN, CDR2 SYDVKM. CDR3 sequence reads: CASTPARGSNEQFF. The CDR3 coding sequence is TGTGCCAGCACCCCCGCGAGGGGTTCGAATGAGCAGTTCTTC.

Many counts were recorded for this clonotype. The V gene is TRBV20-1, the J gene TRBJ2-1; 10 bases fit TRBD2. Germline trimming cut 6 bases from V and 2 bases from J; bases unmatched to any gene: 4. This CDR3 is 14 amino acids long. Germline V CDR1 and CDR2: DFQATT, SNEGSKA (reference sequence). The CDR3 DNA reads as TGCAGTGCGGTAGCGGGAGGAACCTACAATGAGCAGTTCTTC. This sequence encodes CSAVAGGTYNEQFF.

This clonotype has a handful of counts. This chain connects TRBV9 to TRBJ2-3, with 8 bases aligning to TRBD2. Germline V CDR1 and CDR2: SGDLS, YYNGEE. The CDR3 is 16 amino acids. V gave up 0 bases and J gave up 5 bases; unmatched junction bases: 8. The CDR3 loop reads CASSVGPGGLGDTQYF. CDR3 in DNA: TGTGCCAGCAGCGTAGGTCCGGGAGGGCTTGGAGATACGCAGTATTTT. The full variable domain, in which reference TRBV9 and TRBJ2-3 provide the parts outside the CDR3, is DSGVTQTPKHLITATGQRVTLRCSPRSGDLSVYWYQQSLDQGLQFLIQYYNGEERAKGNILERFSAQQFPDLHSELNLSSLELGDSALYFCASSVGPGGLGDTQYFGPGTRLTVL.

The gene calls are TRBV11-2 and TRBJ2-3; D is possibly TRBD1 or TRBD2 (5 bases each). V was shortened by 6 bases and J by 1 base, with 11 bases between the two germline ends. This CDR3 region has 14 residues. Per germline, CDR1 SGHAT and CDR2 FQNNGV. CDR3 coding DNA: TGTGCCAGCAGTTATGGGACCCGCACAGATACGCAGTATTTT. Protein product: CASSYGTRTDTQYF.

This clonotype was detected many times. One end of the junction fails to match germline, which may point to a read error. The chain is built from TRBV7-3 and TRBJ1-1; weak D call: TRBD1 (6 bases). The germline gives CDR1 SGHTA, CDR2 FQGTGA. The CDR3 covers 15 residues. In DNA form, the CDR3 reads TGTGCCAGCAGCCTAACGGGGGGCAAGAACACTGAAGCTTTCTTT. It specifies CASSLTGGKNTEAFF.

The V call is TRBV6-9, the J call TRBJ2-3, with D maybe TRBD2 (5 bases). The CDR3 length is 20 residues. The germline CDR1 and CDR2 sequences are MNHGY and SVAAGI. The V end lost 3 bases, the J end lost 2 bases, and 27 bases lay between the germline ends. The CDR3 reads CASSYSASGVGSGHTDTQYF. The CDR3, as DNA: TGTGCCAGCAGTTACTCCGCCTCTGGTGTGGGGAGCGGTCACACAGATACGCAGTATTTT.

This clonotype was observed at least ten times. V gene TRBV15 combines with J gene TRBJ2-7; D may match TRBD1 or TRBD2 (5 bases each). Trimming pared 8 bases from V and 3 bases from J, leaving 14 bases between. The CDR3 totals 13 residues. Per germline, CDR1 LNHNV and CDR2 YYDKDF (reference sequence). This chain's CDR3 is CATGTPLNYEQYF. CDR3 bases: TGTGCCACCGGGACCCCATTGAACTACGAGCAGTACTTC. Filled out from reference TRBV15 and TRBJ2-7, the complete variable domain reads DAMVIQNPRYQVTQFGKPVTLSCSQTLNHNVMYWYQQKSSQAPKLLFHYYDKDFNNEADTPDNFQSRRPNTSFCFLDIRSPGLGDTAMYLCATGTPLNYEQYFGPGTRLTVT.

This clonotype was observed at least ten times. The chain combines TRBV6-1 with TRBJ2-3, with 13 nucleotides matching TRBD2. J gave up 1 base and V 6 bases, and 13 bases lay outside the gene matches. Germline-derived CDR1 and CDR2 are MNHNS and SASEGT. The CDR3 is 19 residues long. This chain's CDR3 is CASRLDPGTSGMGTDTQYF. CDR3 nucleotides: TGTGCCAGCAGGCTCGACCCCGGGACTAGCGGGATGGGCACAGATACGCAGTATTTT.

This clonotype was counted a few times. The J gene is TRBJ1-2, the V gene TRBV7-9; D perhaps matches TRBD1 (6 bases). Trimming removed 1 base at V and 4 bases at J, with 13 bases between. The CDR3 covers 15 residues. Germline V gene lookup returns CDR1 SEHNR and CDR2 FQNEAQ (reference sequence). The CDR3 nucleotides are TGTGCCAGCAGCTTAGGGGCAGGGGCGAGCTATGGCTACACCTTC. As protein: CASSLGAGASYGYTF.

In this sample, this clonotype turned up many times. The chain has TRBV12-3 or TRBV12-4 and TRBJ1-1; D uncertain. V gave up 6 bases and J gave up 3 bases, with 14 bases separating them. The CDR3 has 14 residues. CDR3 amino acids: CASRLAGRDTEAFF. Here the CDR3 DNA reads TGTGCCAGCAGGTTGGCGGGGAGAGACACTGAAGCTTTCTTT.

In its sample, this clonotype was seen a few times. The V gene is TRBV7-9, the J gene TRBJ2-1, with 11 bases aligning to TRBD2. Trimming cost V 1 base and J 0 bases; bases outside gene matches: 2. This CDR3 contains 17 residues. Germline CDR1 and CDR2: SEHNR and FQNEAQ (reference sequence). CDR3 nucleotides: TGTGCCAGCAGCTTAGAAACTAGCGGGAGCTCCTACAATGAGCAGTTCTTC. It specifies CASSLETSGSSYNEQFF.

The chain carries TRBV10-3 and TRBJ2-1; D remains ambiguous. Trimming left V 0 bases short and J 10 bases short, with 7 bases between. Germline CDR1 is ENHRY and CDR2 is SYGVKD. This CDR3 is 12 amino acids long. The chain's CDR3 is CAISESDYEQFF. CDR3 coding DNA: TGTGCCATCAGTGAGTCGGATTACGAGCAGTTCTTC.

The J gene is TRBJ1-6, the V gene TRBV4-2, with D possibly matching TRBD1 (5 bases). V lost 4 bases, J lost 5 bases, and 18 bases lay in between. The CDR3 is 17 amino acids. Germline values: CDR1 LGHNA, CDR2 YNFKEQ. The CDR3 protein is CASSLTLRVADNSPLHF. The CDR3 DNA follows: TGTGCCAGCAGCCTTACGCTCAGGGTGGCGGATAATTCACCCCTCCACTTT.

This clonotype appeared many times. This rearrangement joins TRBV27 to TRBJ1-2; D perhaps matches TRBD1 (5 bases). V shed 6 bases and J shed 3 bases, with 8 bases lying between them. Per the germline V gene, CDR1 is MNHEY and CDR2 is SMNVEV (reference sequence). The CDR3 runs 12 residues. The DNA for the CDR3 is TGTGCCAGCAGGGGGCAGGACTATGGCTACACCTTC. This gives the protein CASRGQDYGYTF.